Here is one T cell receptor beta chain with its context. As yet, its antigen is unknown. The data originate from a study of cytomegalovirus exposure and HLA in healthy donors. Study-wide results and caveats: A later analysis by the authors found several of the most significant clusters apparently linked to common viral pathogens.

The CDR3 runs to 14 residues. Losses at the gene ends were 6 bases for V and 2 bases for J; bases not matched to a gene: 6. The germline V gene encodes CDR1 KGHSH and CDR2 LQKENI. The primer mix had 60 Vbeta and 13 Jbeta primers. Only in-frame clones appear in the TCRdb table, and some are missing; sequencing was by immunoSEQ multiplex PCR. The table includes approximately 77,000 clones, about 73% detected once. This receptor was obtained from a man in his forties or fifties in good health and CMV-seronegative. The rearrangement joins TRBV18 to TRBJ2-5; TRBD2 aligns across 7 bases. The specimen was PBMCs. CDR3 region: CASSLGGGQETQYF. CDR3 nucleotide sequence: TGTGCCAGCTCTCTTGGGGGAGGGCAAGAGACCCAGTACTTC. Based on the CDR3 plus reference TRBV18 and TRBJ2-5, the full variable domain is NAGVMQNPRHLVRRRGQEARLRCSPMKGHSHVYWYRQLPEEGLKFMVYLQKENIIDESGMPKERFSAEFPKEGPSILRIQQVVRGDSAAYFCASSLGGGQETQYFGPGTRLLVL.